The 8 T cell receptor beta chains below all came from one sample that was sequenced in a study of blood T cell repertoires in COVID-19. Clones were read by immunoSEQ multiplex PCR, and TCRdb kept only the in-frame ones, dropping some. The sample lists approximately 100,000 clones, over 80% occurring once. Sequenced sample: peripheral blood. The receptor source for this set is a woman in her fifties or sixties with acute or convalescent COVID-19.

The chain uses TRBV11-2 and TRBJ2-5; D is ambiguous. Per the germline V gene, CDR1 is SGHAT and CDR2 is FQNNGV. V was cut by 3 bases and J by 2 bases, with 7 bases left in between. This CDR3 region has 13 residues. The DNA of the CDR3 is TGTGCCAGCAGCTTCAGGCCTCAAGAGACCCAGTACTTC. Protein sequence: CASSFRPQETQYF.

The chain couples TRBV15 to TRBJ1-1; no clear D. This CDR3 is built from 14 residues. Deletions cut 0 bases from V and 2 bases from J, with 7 bases between. CDR1 and CDR2 from the germline V gene are LNHNV and YYDKDF (reference sequence). CDR3 in amino acids: CATSRDLINTEAFF. Here the CDR3 DNA reads TGTGCCACCAGCAGAGATCTAATCAACACTGAAGCTTTCTTT.

The rearrangement joins TRBV5-1 to TRBJ1-3; perhaps TRBD1 as D (6 bases). Trimming removed 1 base at V and 4 bases at J, with 15 bases between. CDR1 and CDR2 (germline): SGHRS, YFSETQ. The CDR3 is made up of 16 amino acids. The CDR3 protein is CASSLNLQGAGNTIYF. The DNA of the CDR3 is TGCGCCAGCAGCTTGAACCTACAGGGTGCGGGAAACACCATATATTTT.

The CDR3 spells CASSQGGNTIYF. CDR3 sequence (DNA): TGTGCCAGCAGTCAGGGTGGAAACACCATATATTTT. V usage is TRBV6-5 and J usage is TRBJ1-3; TRBD1 is a possible D gene (5 bases). V was pared by 5 bases and J by 3 bases, with 5 bases between. This CDR3 is built from 12 residues. The V gene's germline CDR1 is MNHEY and CDR2 SVGAGI.

The rearrangement uses TRBV10-2 and TRBJ1-1, with D perhaps TRBD1 (5 bases). Between the trimmed V and J ends, which lost 7 bases and 3 bases, there was a span of 12 bases. The CDR3 covers 13 residues. From germline, CDR1 is WSHSY and CDR2 SAAADI. This CDR3 is CASKGRADTEAFF. The CDR3 DNA is TGCGCCAGCAAGGGCAGGGCGGACACTGAAGCTTTCTTT.

This clone was seen once. This chain links TRBV5-8 with TRBJ1-5; 8 nucleotides line up with TRBD1. The length of the CDR3 is 15 residues. Germline CDR1 is SGHTS and CDR2 is YDEGEE. Trimming cost V 0 bases and J 1 base; bases outside gene matches: 0. The CDR3 DNA sequence: TGTGCCAGCAGCTTGGGGACAGGGAGCAATCAGCCCCAGCATTTT. Protein: CASSLGTGSNQPQHF. The full variable domain, its missing parts supplied by reference TRBV5-8 and TRBJ1-5, is EAGVTQSPTHLIKTRGQQATLRCSPISGHTSVYWYQQALGLGLQFLLWYDEGEERNRGNFPPRFSGRQFPNYSSELNVNALELEDSALYLCASSLGTGSNQPQHFGDGTRLSIL.

CDR3 sequence reads: CASSEQGWAGYTF. The CDR3, as DNA: TGCGCCAGCAGCGAGCAGGGGTGGGCTGGCTACACCTTC. The rearrangement joins TRBV5-1 to TRBJ1-2; a possible D gene is TRBD1 (6 bases). The V end was cut by 4 bases, the J end by 7 bases, with 14 bases between. Per the germline V gene, CDR1 is SGHRS and CDR2 is YFSETQ. The CDR3 sequence is 13 residues long.

This chain joins TRBV20-1 and TRBJ1-2; no clear D. The V gene's germline CDR1 is DFQATT and CDR2 SNEGSKA (reference sequence). V dropped 6 bases and J dropped 4 bases, with 9 bases sitting between them. CDR3 length: 11 amino acids. CDR3 protein: CSAHSPYGYTF. CDR3 nucleotides: TGCAGTGCCCATAGTCCCTATGGCTACACCTTC.